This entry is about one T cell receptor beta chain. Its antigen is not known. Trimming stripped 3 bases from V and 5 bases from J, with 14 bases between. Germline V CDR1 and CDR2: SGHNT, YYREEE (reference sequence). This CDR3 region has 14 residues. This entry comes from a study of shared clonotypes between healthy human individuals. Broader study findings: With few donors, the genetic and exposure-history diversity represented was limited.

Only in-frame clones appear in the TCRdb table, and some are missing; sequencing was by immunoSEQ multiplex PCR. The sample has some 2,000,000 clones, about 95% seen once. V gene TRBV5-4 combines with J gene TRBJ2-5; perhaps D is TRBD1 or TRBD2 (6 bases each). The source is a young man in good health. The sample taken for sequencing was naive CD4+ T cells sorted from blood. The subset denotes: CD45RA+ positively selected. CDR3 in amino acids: CASSSGRGPETQYF. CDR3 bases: TGTGCCAGCAGCTCTGGCCGGGGGCCGGAGACCCAGTACTTC.